This T cell receptor beta chain was documented in a study of shared clonotypes between healthy human individuals. Broader study findings: Non-shared clonotypes displayed generation probabilities falling below those of clonotypes present in all four donors.

This clone was observed a single time. What it binds is unknown. Sequenced by immunoSEQ multiplex PCR; TCRdb stores in-frame clones only, minus some. The sample lists some 1.1 million clones, around 77% occurring once. The CDR3 consists of 16 residues. V shed 3 bases and J shed 2 bases, with 15 bases lying between them. Germline V gives CDR1 SGHRS, CDR2 YFSETQ. There were no recent acute infections or vaccinations among the donors, who were healthy HIV-negative adults. The study drew all its donors from Caucasian adults living in Nashville, Tennessee. A CD45RA-negative memory subset and a CD45RA+ naive subset were separated from the CD4+ cells.

This clonotype was sampled from a young man in good health. Some clones in this sample may be carry-over from other donors' samples. V gene TRBV5-1 combines with J gene TRBJ1-5; D is possibly TRBD1 (5 bases). Sequenced: memory CD4+ T cells from PBMCs. Subset meaning: CD45RA-negative fraction. CDR3: CASSWGHGDRNQPQHF. The CDR3 nucleotides are TGCGCCAGCAGCTGGGGCCACGGGGACCGCAATCAGCCCCAGCATTTT.